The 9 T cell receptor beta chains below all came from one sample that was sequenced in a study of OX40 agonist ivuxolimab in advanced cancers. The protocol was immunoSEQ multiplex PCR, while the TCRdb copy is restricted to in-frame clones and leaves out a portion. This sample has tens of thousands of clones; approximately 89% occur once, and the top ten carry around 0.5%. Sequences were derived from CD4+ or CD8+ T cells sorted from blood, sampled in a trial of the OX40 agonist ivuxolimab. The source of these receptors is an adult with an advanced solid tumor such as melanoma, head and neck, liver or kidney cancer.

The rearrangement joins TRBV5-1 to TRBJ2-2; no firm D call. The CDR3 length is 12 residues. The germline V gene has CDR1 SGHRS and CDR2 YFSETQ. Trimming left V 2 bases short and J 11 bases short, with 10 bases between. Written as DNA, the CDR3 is TGCGCCAGCAGCTTCGACCGTTACGAGCTGTTTTTT. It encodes CASSFDRYELFF.

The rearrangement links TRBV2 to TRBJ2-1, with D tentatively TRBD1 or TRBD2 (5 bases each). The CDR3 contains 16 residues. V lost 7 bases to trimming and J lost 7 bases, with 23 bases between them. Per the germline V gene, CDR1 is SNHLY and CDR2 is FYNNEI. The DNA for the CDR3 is TGTGCCAGCACGACGTGGGACGGGGCCTACAGAAATGAGCAGTTCTTC. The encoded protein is CASTTWDGAYRNEQFF. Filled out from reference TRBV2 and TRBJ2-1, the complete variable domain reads EPEVTQTPSHQVTQMGQEVILRCVPISNHLYFYWYRQILGQKVEFLVSFYNNEISEKSEIFDDQFSVERPDGSNFTLKIRSTKLEDSAMYFCASTTWDGAYRNEQFFGPGTRLTVL.

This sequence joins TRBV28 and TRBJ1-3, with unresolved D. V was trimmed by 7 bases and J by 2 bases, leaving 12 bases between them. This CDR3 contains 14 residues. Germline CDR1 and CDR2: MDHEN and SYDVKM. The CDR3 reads CASKSGSTGNTIYF. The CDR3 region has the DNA TGTGCCAGCAAGAGCGGCTCGACTGGAAACACCATATATTTT. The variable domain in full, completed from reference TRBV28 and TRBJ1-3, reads DVKVTQSSRYLVKRTGEKVFLECVQDMDHENMFWYRQDPGLGLRLIYFSYDVKMKEKGDIPEGYSVSREKKERFSLILESASTNQTSMYLCASKSGSTGNTIYFGEGSWLTVV.

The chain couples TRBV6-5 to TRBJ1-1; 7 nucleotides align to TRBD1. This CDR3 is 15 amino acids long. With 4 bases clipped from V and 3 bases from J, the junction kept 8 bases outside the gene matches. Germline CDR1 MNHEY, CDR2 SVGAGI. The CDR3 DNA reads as TGTGCCAGCAGTTCCATGACAGGGAGGGACACTGAAGCTTTCTTT. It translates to CASSSMTGRDTEAFF.

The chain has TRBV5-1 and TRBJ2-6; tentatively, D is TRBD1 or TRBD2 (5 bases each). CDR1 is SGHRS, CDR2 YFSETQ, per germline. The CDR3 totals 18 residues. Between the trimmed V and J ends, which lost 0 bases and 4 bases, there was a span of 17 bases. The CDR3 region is CASSLVGTGSGGANVLTF. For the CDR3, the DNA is TGCGCCAGCAGCTTGGTGGGGACGGGCTCCGGGGGGGCCAACGTCCTGACTTTC.

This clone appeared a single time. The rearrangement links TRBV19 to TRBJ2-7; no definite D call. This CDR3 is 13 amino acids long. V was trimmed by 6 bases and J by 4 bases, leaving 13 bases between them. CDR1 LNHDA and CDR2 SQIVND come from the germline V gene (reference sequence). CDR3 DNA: TGTGCCAGTAGCAACGGGCTACGGTACGAGCAGTACTTC. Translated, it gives CASSNGLRYEQYF.

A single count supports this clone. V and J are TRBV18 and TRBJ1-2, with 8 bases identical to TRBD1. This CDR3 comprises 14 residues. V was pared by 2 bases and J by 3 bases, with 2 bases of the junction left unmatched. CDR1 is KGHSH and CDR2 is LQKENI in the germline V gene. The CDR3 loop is CASSPNRGDYGYTF. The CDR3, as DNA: TGTGCCAGCTCACCAAACAGGGGGGACTATGGCTACACCTTC. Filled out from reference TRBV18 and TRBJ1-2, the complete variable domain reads NAGVMQNPRHLVRRRGQEARLRCSPMKGHSHVYWYRQLPEEGLKFMVYLQKENIIDESGMPKERFSAEFPKEGPSILRIQQVVRGDSAAYFCASSPNRGDYGYTFGSGTRLTVV.

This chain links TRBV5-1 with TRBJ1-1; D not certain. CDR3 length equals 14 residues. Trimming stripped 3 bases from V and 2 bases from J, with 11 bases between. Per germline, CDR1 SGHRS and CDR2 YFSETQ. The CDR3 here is CASSSIGQNTEAFF. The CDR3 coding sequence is TGCGCCAGCAGCTCGATTGGCCAAAACACTGAAGCTTTCTTT.

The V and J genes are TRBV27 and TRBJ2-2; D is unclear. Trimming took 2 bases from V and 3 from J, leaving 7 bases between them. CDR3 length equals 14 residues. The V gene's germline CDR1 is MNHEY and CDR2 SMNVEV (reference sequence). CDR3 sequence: CASSLMAHTGELFF. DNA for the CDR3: TGTGCCAGCAGTTTAATGGCGCACACCGGGGAGCTGTTTTTT.